The 27 T cell receptor beta chains below come from one sample, sequenced in a study of T cell responses to AZD1222 COVID-19 vaccine. Profiling relied on immunoSEQ multiplex PCR, and the TCRdb table lists in-frame clones only, not all of them. Of some 47,000 clones detected, approximately 83% appear once; the ten largest clones hold about 50%. The sample in question was peripheral blood, obtained on day 0 of AZD1222 vaccination. Source of these receptors: an adult in good health.

This clone was observed a few times. The chain links TRBV9 to TRBJ2-3; TRBD2 agrees at 7 bases. Germline CDR1 SGDLS, CDR2 YYNGEE. The CDR3 runs 15 residues. The junction had 8 bases not matched to a gene; V was cut back by 6 bases and J by 1 base. The CDR3, as DNA: TGTGCCAGCACCCCGGGGGGTTGGGGCACAGATACGCAGTATTTT. This translates into CASTPGGWGTDTQYF.

The rearrangement joins TRBV10-3 to TRBJ1-2; D uncertain. Germline V lookup: CDR1 ENHRY, CDR2 SYGVKD. The CDR3 totals 11 residues. Trimming shortened V by 10 bases and J by 5 bases, and 11 bases separated the two germline ends. The CDR3: CATTRGYGYTF. The CDR3 DNA reads as TGTGCCACCACCCGTGGTTATGGCTACACCTTC.

The chain couples TRBV18 to TRBJ2-1, with TRBD2 matching 11 bases. Germline V gene sequence: CDR1 KGHSH, CDR2 LQKENI. After removal of 0 bases from V and 1 base from J, the junction contained 11 bases not matched to a gene. This CDR3 has 20 residues. The CDR3 bases are TGTGCCAGCTCACCACCGTCTAGCGGGGGGCCAGTATTTTCCTACAATGAGCAGTTCTTC. Translation gives CASSPPSSGGPVFSYNEQFF.

The chain uses TRBV28 and TRBJ2-7, with TRBD2 matching over 10 bases. The CDR3 has 17 residues. Trimming cost V 6 bases and J 7 bases; bases outside gene matches: 18. The V gene's germline CDR1 is MDHEN and CDR2 SYDVKM. DNA for the CDR3: TGTGCCAGCAGAGTTTTGGCACAAGCGGGGGGGCCTAGGGAGCAGTACTTC. Its protein product is CASRVLAQAGGPREQYF.

This chain uses TRBV4-1 with TRBJ1-5; D might be TRBD1 (5 bases). Germline-derived CDR1 and CDR2 are MGHRA and YSYEKL. The germline V and J ends were trimmed by 0 bases and 3 bases, with 12 bases remaining between them. There are 16 residues in the CDR3. CDR3 sequence (DNA): TGCGCCAGCAGCCAAGATCTCAGGGTTAACAATCAGCCCCAGCATTTT. This sequence encodes CASSQDLRVNNQPQHF.

This chain's CDR3 is CASSGAGGDTQYF. The DNA of the CDR3 is TGTGCCAGCTCCGGAGCGGGTGGAGATACGCAGTATTTT. The chain has TRBV18 and TRBJ2-3, with a weak D call TRBD2 (6 bases). CDR3 size: 13 residues. Germline assignment: CDR1 KGHSH and CDR2 LQKENI. V was cut by 6 bases and J by 5 bases, with 12 bases left in between.

The chain carries TRBV4-3 and TRBJ1-2, with a tentative D call TRBD1 (5 bases). V lost 1 base and J 7 bases, leaving 19 bases between the germline ends. CDR3 length: 16 amino acids. Per germline, CDR1 LGHNA and CDR2 YSLEER. CDR3: CASSQVTGPRVGGYTF. CDR3 bases: TGCGCCAGCAGCCAAGTTACAGGTCCGCGTGTGGGTGGCTACACCTTC.

This chain connects TRBV11-2 to TRBJ2-7; D is unresolved. Germline values: CDR1 SGHAT, CDR2 FQNNGV. The CDR3 is 12 amino acids. V was trimmed by 3 bases and J by 5 bases, leaving 8 bases between them. The CDR3 coding sequence is TGTGCCAGCAGCTTCTCATGGGACGAGCAGTACTTC. Residues: CASSFSWDEQYF.

J is TRBJ1-5 and V is TRBV19; 8 bases are a match to TRBD1. V was pared by 0 bases and J by 7 bases, with 2 bases of the junction left unmatched. Germline V gives CDR1 LNHDA, CDR2 SQIVND (reference sequence). This CDR3 has 14 residues. In nucleotides, the CDR3 is TGTGCCAGTAGTATAGAGGGACAGGTACAGCCCCAGCATTTT. Protein: CASSIEGQVQPQHF.

The chain has TRBV3-1 (or the pseudogene TRBV3-2) and TRBJ1-5, with D possibly matching TRBD1 (6 bases). Trimming cost V 1 base and J 6 bases, with 13 bases left between them. Germline CDR1 and CDR2: LGHDT and YNNKEL (reference sequence). The length of the CDR3 is 15 residues. The CDR3 reads CASSQGGAAGQPQHF. The DNA of the CDR3 is TGTGCCAGCAGCCAAGGGGGGGCTGCCGGTCAGCCCCAGCATTTT.

In its sample, this clone was seen once. The gene calls are TRBV19 and TRBJ2-5; perhaps TRBD1 as D (7 bases). CDR3 length: 15 amino acids. CDR1 is LNHDA and CDR2 is SQIVND in the germline V gene (reference sequence). The ends were cut back, 3 bases at V and 1 base at J, with 12 bases in the middle. The CDR3 spells CASSIGGTVQETQYF. CDR3 sequence (DNA): TGTGCCAGTAGTATTGGCGGGACAGTCCAAGAGACCCAGTACTTC.

The CDR3 nucleotides are TGTGCCTGGAGTGTAAACCGGGTAACCCCAACGCAGTATTTT. Translating it yields CAWSVNRVTPTQYF. V usage is TRBV30 and J usage is TRBJ2-3; D not certain. Trimming shortened V by 0 bases and J by 9 bases, and 16 bases separated the two germline ends. Germline V gene lookup returns CDR1 GTSNPN and CDR2 SVGIG (reference sequence). This CDR3 spans 14 amino acids.

The chain links TRBV12-3 or TRBV12-4 to TRBJ1-2; D gene unclear. V was shortened by 6 bases and J by 5 bases, with 10 bases between the two germline ends. This CDR3 is built from 12 residues. The CDR3 DNA is TGTGCCAGCAGAAACTTAATTTATGGCTACACCTTC. Protein: CASRNLIYGYTF.

The V call is TRBV15, the J call TRBJ2-2; no definite D call. V shed 3 bases and J shed 3 bases, with 14 bases lying between them. Germline V gives CDR1 LNHNV, CDR2 YYDKDF (reference sequence). This CDR3 is 16 amino acids long. The CDR3 is CATSRSPGTDTGELFF. CDR3 nucleotide sequence: TGTGCCACCAGCAGGTCGCCGGGTACGGACACCGGGGAGCTGTTTTTT.

The gene calls are TRBV28 and TRBJ1-1; possibly TRBD1 for D (5 bases). The germline V gene encodes CDR1 MDHEN and CDR2 SYDVKM. The length of the CDR3 is 15 residues. V shed 5 bases and J shed 1 base, with 14 bases lying between them. CDR3 sequence: CASSPPERGNTEAFF. The CDR3 region has the DNA TGTGCCAGCAGTCCCCCAGAGAGGGGGAACACTGAAGCTTTCTTT.

This clone was observed a few times. This rearrangement joins TRBV6-8 to TRBJ2-7; no clear D gene. V dropped 10 bases and J dropped 6 bases, with 10 bases sitting between them. This CDR3 has 10 residues. Germline CDR1 is MNHGY and CDR2 is SAAAGT. CDR3 sequence (DNA): TGTGCCAAGCAGGTGTCCGAGCAGTACTTC. Encoded protein: CAKQVSEQYF.

The CDR3 DNA follows: TGCAGCGTTGGAGGCGGTCAGGGAATATCGTATGAGCAGTTCTTC. Its protein product is CSVGGGQGISYEQFF. This rearrangement joins TRBV29-1 to TRBJ2-1; weak D call: TRBD1 (5 bases). V dropped 4 bases and J dropped 8 bases, with 21 bases sitting between them. CDR1 and CDR2 (germline): SQVTM, ANQGSEA. The CDR3 has 15 residues.

The chain recombines TRBV19 with TRBJ1-1; D is unclear. The CDR3 sequence is 13 residues long. The V and J ends lost 0 bases and 11 bases respectively, with 13 bases between them. Germline V gives CDR1 LNHDA, CDR2 SQIVND (reference sequence). CDR3 coding DNA: TGTGCCAGTAGTATAGATTTCCCGGGGATGGCTTTCTTT. Protein product: CASSIDFPGMAFF.

This rearrangement joins TRBV24-1 to TRBJ2-3, with D tentatively TRBD1 (6 bases). Per the germline V gene, CDR1 is KGHDR and CDR2 is SFDVKD. The CDR3 extends over 15 amino acids. V lost 5 bases to trimming and J lost 4 bases, with 15 bases between them. The CDR3 nucleotides read TGTGCCACCAGTGCTCCCACAGGGATGGCAGATACGCAGTATTTT. Translation: CATSAPTGMADTQYF.

CDR3 sequence: CASSFRDRAEAFF. The CDR3, as DNA: TGTGCCAGCAGCTTTCGGGACAGGGCCGAAGCTTTCTTT. V gene TRBV7-3 combines with J gene TRBJ1-1; 9 bases agree with TRBD1. The CDR3 loop spans 13 amino acids. Trimming at V came to 3 bases and at J to 8 bases, leaving 4 bases not matched to a gene. Looked up from germline, CDR1 is SGHTA and CDR2 is FQGTGA.

The rearrangement joins TRBV6-5 to TRBJ1-1, with D unresolved. V lost 6 bases and J lost 4, with 15 bases in between. CDR1 and CDR2 (germline): MNHEY, SVGAGI. This CDR3 is built from 14 residues. The CDR3 bases are TGTGCCAGCAGGGCTAGGCGGGCCCCCACTGAAGCTTTCTTT. Translated: CASRARRAPTEAFF.

The chain combines TRBV29-1 with TRBJ1-2; a possible D gene is TRBD1 (5 bases). The CDR3 length is 12 residues. The germline V gene has CDR1 SQVTM and CDR2 ANQGSEA. The V end lost 6 bases, the J end lost 4 bases, and 12 bases lay between the germline ends. This chain's CDR3 is CSVSDTFYGYTF. The DNA for the CDR3 is TGCAGCGTGTCGGACACATTCTATGGCTACACCTTC.

DNA for the CDR3: TGTGCCAGCAGCTTGGAGGTGGGTGGCTACGAGCAGTACTTC. It codes for CASSLEVGGYEQYF. This chain joins TRBV5-4 and TRBJ2-7; D call uncertain. CDR1 and CDR2 (germline): SGHNT, YYREEE (reference sequence). This CDR3 spans 14 amino acids. Trimming stripped 0 bases from V and 3 bases from J, with 10 bases between. Together with reference TRBV5-4 and TRBJ2-7, the CDR3 gives the full variable domain: ETGVTQSPTHLIKTRGQQVTLRCSSQSGHNTVSWYQQALGQGPQFIFQYYREEENGRGNFPPRFSGLQFPNYSSELNVNALELDDSALYLCASSLEVGGYEQYFGPGTRLTVT.

This chain joins TRBV7-2 and TRBJ1-5; no definite D call. CDR3 length equals 16 residues. V lost 4 bases and J 0 bases, leaving 13 bases between the germline ends. Germline V gene lookup returns CDR1 SGHTA and CDR2 FQGNSA. CDR3 nucleotide sequence: TGTGCCAGCAGCTATCTAGGGCCCGGTAGCAATCAGCCCCAGCATTTT. This encodes CASSYLGPGSNQPQHF.

The rearrangement links TRBV3-1 (or the pseudogene TRBV3-2) to TRBJ2-2; possibly TRBD1 for D (6 bases). The V gene lost 4 bases and the J gene lost 0 bases, with 9 bases spanning the gap. Germline CDR1 LGHDT, CDR2 YNNKEL (reference sequence). This CDR3 has 15 residues. CDR3 in DNA: TGTGCCAGCAGCCTGAGACAGGCGAACACCGGGGAGCTGTTTTTT. Translated: CASSLRQANTGELFF.

The V and J genes are TRBV5-4 and TRBJ2-2; TRBD1 aligns across 11 bases. CDR3 size: 17 residues. Germline lookup yields CDR1 SGHNT and CDR2 YYREEE (reference sequence). V lost 10 bases, J lost 5 bases, and 16 bases stayed unmatched. CDR3 DNA: TGTGCCCGCGGAGACCGGGGGGACAGGGGGGTGACCGGGGAGCTGTTTTTT. Its protein product is CARGDRGDRGVTGELFF.

This sequence joins TRBV10-3 and TRBJ2-2; D gene unclear. This CDR3 spans 15 amino acids. Deletions cut 1 base from V and 1 base from J, with 7 bases between. The germline CDR1 and CDR2 sequences are ENHRY and SYGVKD. This CDR3 reads CAISEFGGNTGELFF. DNA for the CDR3: TGTGCCATCAGTGAGTTTGGCGGGAACACCGGGGAGCTGTTTTTT.